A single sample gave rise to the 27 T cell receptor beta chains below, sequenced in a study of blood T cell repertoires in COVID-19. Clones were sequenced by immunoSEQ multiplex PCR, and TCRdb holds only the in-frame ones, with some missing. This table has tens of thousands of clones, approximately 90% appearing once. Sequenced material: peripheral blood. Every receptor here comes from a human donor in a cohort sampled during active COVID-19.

The CDR3 DNA sequence: TGTGCCAGCAGCTTAGCGCCCGCGAATAATTCACCCCTCCACTTT. Its protein is CASSLAPANNSPLHF. The chain is built from TRBV7-9 and TRBJ1-6; D unclear. This CDR3 region has 15 residues. Trimming took 0 bases from V and 5 from J, leaving 8 bases between them. Germline assignment: CDR1 SEHNR and CDR2 FQNEAQ (reference sequence).

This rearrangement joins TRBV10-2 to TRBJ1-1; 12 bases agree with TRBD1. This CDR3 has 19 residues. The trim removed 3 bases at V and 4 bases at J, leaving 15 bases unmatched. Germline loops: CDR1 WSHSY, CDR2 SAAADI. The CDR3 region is CASSDPTGTGGRWSTEAFF. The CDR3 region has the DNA TGCGCCAGCAGTGACCCTACCGGGACAGGGGGCCGGTGGAGCACTGAAGCTTTCTTT.

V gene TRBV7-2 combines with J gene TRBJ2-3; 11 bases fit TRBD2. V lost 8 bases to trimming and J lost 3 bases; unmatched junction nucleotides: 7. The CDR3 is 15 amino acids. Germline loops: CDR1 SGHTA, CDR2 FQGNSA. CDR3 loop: CASGERLAGTDTQYF. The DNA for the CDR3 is TGTGCCAGCGGCGAAAGACTAGCGGGAACAGATACGCAGTATTTT.

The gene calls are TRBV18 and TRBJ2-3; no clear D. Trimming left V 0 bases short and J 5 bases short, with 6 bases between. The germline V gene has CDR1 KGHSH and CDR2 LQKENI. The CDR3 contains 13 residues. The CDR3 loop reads CASSPPSEDTQYF. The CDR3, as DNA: TGTGCCAGCTCACCACCGTCAGAAGATACGCAGTATTTT.

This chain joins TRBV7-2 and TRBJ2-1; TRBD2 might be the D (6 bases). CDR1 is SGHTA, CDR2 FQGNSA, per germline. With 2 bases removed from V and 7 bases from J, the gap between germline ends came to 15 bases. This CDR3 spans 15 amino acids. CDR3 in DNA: TGTGCCAGCAGCTTAATGGCGGGGTCTCGAAATGAGCAGTTCTTC. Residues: CASSLMAGSRNEQFF.

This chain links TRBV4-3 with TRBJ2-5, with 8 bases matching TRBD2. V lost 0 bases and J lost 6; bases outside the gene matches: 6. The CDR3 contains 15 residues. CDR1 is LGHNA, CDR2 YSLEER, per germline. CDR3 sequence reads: CASSQEVAGLKTQYF. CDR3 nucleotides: TGCGCCAGCAGCCAAGAGGTAGCGGGGTTGAAGACCCAGTACTTC.

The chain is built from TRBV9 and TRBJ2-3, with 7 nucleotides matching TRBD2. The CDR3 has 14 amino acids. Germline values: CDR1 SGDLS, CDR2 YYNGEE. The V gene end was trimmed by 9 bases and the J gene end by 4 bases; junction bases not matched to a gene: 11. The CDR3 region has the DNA TGTGCCACCCTAGGGGAGGGCGGCCCAGATACGCAGTATTTT. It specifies CATLGEGGPDTQYF.

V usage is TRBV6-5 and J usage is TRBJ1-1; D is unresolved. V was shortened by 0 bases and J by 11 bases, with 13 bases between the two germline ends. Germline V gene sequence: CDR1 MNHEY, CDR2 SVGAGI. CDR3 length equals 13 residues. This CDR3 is CASSYSGVEGAFF. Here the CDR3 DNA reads TGTGCCAGCAGTTACTCCGGGGTCGAAGGGGCTTTCTTT.

The CDR3 reads CASSYGTVPNTEAFF. CDR3 nucleotides: TGTGCCAGCAGTTATGGGACAGTACCGAACACTGAAGCTTTCTTT. The V and J genes are TRBV6-5 and TRBJ1-1; 7 positions match TRBD1. The CDR3 has 15 residues. V lost 3 bases and J lost 1; bases outside the gene matches: 5. Per germline, CDR1 MNHEY and CDR2 SVGAGI.

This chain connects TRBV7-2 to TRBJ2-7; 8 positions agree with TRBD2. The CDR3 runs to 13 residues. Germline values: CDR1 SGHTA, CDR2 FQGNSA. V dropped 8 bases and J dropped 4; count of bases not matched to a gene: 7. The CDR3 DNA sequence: TGTGCCAGCGCCGGGACTAGGAATTACGAGCAGTACTTC. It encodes CASAGTRNYEQYF.

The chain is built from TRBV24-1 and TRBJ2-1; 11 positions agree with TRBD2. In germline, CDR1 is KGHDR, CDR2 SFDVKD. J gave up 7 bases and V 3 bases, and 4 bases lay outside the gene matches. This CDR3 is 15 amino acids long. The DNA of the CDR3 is TGTGCCACCAGTGATGGGACTAGCGGACGGAATGAGCAGTTCTTC. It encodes CATSDGTSGRNEQFF.

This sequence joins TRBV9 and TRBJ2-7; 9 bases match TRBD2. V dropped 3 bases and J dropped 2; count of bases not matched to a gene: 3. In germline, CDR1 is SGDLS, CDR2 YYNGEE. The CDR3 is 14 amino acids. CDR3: CASSGGGVTYEQYF. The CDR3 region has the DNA TGTGCCAGCAGCGGCGGGGGGGTAACCTACGAGCAGTACTTC.

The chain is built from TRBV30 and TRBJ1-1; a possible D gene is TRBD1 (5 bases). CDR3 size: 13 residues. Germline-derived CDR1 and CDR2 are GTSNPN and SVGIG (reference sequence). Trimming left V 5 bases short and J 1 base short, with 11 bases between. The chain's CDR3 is CAWSRGSNTEAFF. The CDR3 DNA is TGTGCCTGGTCGCGGGGGTCGAACACTGAAGCTTTCTTT.

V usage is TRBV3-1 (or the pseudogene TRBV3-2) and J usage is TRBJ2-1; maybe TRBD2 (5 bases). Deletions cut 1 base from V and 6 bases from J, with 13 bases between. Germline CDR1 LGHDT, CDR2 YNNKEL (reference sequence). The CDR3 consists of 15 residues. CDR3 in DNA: TGTGCCAGCAGCCAAGGAGGAGGATGGGGCAATGAGCAGTTCTTC. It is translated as CASSQGGGWGNEQFF.

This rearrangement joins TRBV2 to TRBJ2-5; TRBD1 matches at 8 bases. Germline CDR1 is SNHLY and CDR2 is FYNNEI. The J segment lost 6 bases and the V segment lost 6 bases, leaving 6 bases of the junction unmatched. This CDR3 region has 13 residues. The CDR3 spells CASSDWTGQTQYF. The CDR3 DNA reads TGTGCCAGCAGCGATTGGACAGGGCAGACCCAGTACTTC.

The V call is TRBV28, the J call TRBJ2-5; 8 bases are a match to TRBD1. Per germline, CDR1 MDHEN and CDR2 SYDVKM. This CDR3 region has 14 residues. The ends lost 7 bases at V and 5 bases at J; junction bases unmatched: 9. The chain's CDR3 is CASTLGSGGETQYF. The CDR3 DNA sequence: TGTGCCAGCACCCTAGGGTCAGGGGGCGAGACCCAGTACTTC.

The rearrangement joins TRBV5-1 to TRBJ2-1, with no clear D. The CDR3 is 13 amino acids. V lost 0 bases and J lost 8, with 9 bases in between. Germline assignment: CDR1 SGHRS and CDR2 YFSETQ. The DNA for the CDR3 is TGCGCCAGCAGCTTGGGCCTCCGGGATGAGCAGTTCTTC. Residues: CASSLGLRDEQFF.

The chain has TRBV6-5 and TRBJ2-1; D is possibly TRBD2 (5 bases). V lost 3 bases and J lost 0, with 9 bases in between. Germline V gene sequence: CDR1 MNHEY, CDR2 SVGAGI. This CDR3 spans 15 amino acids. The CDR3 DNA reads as TGTGCCAGCAGTTATACGGGGAGCTCCTACAATGAGCAGTTCTTC. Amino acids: CASSYTGSSYNEQFF.

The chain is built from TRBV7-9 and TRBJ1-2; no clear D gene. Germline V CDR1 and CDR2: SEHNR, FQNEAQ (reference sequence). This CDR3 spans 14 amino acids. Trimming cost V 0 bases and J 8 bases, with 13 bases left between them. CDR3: CASSLAGSQEGYTF. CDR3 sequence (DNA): TGTGCCAGCAGCTTAGCCGGCAGCCAGGAAGGCTACACCTTC.

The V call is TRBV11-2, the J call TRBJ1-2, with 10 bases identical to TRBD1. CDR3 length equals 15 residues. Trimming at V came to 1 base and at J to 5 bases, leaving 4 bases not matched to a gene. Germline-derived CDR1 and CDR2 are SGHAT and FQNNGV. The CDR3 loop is CASSLAGQGLYGYTF. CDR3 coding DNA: TGTGCCAGCAGCTTAGCGGGACAGGGGCTTTATGGCTACACCTTC.

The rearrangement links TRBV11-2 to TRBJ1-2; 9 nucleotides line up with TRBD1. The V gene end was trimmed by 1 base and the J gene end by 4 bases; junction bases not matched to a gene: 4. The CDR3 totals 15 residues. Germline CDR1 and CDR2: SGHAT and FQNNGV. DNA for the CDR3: TGTGCCAGCAGCTTAGTCACAGGGGGCGCCTATGGCTACACCTTC. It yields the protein CASSLVTGGAYGYTF.

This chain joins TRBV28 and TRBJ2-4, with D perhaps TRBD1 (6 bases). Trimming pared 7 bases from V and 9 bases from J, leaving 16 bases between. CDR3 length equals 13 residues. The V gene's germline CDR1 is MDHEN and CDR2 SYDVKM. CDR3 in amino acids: CASTLIQGTIQYF. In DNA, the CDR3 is TGTGCCAGCACCTTAATCCAGGGGACCATTCAGTACTTC.

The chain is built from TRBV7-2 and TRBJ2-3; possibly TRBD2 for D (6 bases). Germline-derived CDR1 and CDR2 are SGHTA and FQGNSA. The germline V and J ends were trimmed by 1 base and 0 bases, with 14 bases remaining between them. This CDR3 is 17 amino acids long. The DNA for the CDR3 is TGTGCCAGCAGCTTAGGTCCGGCGGGGCTTAGCACAGATACGCAGTATTTT. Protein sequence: CASSLGPAGLSTDTQYF.

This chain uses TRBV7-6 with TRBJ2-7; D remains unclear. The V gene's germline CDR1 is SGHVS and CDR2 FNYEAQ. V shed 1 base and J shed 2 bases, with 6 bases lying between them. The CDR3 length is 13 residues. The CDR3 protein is CASSLGSTYEQYF. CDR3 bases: TGTGCCAGCAGCTTAGGATCTACCTACGAGCAGTACTTC.

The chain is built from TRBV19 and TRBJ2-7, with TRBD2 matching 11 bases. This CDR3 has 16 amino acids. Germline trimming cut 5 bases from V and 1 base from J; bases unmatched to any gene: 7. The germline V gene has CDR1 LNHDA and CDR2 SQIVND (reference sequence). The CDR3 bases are TGTGCCAGTAGTCTTCAACTAGCGGGGGAGTCCTACGAGCAGTACTTC. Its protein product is CASSLQLAGESYEQYF.

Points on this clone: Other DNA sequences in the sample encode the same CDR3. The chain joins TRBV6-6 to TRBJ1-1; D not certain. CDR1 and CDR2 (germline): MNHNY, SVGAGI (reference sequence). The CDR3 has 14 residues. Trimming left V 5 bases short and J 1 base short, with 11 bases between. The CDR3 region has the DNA TGTGCCAGCAGTCTCGGCCGGGGGAACACTGAAGCTTTCTTT. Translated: CASSLGRGNTEAFF.

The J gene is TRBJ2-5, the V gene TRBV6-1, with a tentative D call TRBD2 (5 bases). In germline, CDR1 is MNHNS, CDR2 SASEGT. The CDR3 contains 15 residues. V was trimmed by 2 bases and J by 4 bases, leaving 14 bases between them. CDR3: CASSESPGMGETQYF. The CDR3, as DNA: TGTGCCAGCAGTGAATCACCCGGGATGGGAGAGACCCAGTACTTC.